These T cell receptor beta chains were read from a single sample in a study of human T cells and chemical hapten exposure. TCRdb recomputed calls from the RACE reads with MiXCR, one row per CDR3 protein. The sample holds 240,000 or so distinct CDR3 sequences, about 9% seen once. The source material was whole blood, sampled in connection with sensitization to the hapten diphenylcyclopropenone (DPC). The receptors were gathered from a middle-aged woman with alopecia areata. Some clones in this sample may be carry-over from other donors' samples. Both conserved end residues are part of each CDR3. Fields, in order: J gene, V gene, D gene, clone size, CDR3 protein, CDR3 DNA. A D gene is named only where the DNA matches it firmly. Clone size, where shown, is once, few, many, or a class for clones that have expanded.

TRBJ2-3 | TRBV12-3/TRBV12-4 | TRBD1 | few | CASSFRGQDTQYF | TGTGCCAGCAGTTTTAGGGGGCAAGATACGCAGTATTTT
TRBJ2-4 | TRBV6-2/TRBV6-3 | TRBD2 | few | CASSLLAGGNLNIQYF | TGTGCCAGCAGCCTACTAGCGGGGGGCAACCTAAACATTCAGTACTTC
TRBJ1-1 | TRBV6-2/TRBV6-3 | . | . | CASTNSRGRAFF | TGTGCCAGCACCAACTCCCGGGGGAGGGCTTTCTTT
TRBJ2-1 | TRBV27 | TRBD2 | . | CASSPGLAGGDEQFF | TGTGCCAGCAGCCCGGGACTAGCGGGAGGTGATGAGCAGTTCTTC
TRBJ2-2 | TRBV28 | TRBD2 | few | CASSLLRTSGRARTGELFF | TGTGCCAGCAGTTTATTACGGACTAGCGGGAGGGCCAGAACCGGGGAGCTGTTTTTT
TRBJ2-1 | TRBV7-8 | . | few | CASRPDSPNEQFF | TGTGCCAGCAGACCCGATAGCCCTAATGAGCAGTTCTTC
TRBJ2-7 | TRBV5-4 | . | . | CASSRPGGAQLKDQYF | TGTGCCAGCAGCCGCCCTGGTGGGGCCCAACTTAAAGATCAGTACTTC
TRBJ1-6 | TRBV5-4 | . | few | CASSLVDNHPNSPLHF | TGTGCCAGCAGCTTGGTGGACAACCACCCCAATTCACCCCTCCACTTT
TRBJ2-2 | TRBV24-1 | . | . | CATSDSGDITGELFF | TGTGCCACCAGTGATTCCGGGGACATCACCGGGGAGCTGTTTTTT
TRBJ1-1 | TRBV7-2 | . | many | CASSLTEGTEAFF | TGTGCCAGCAGCTTGACGGAGGGCACTGAAGCTTTCTTT
TRBJ1-4 | TRBV2 | TRBD1 | . | CASTGGQGAVGVEKLFF | TGTGCCAGCACCGGAGGACAGGGCGCCGTTGGTGTTGAAAAACTGTTTTTT
TRBJ2-7 | TRBV28 | . | . | CASSLGVLGRTYEQYF | TGTGCCAGCAGTTTAGGGGTATTGGGAAGGACCTACGAGCAGTACTTC
TRBJ1-6 | TRBV4-1 | TRBD1 | . | CASSHDDRGGSPLHF | TGCGCCAGCAGCCATGACGACAGGGGGGGTTCACCCCTCCACTTT
TRBJ2-5 | TRBV5-1 | TRBD2 | few | CASSFGLAGRQETQYF | TGCGCCAGCAGCTTCGGACTAGCGGGGAGACAAGAGACCCAGTACTTC
TRBJ1-2 | TRBV29-1 | . | . | CSVVGGQGYTF | TGCAGCGTTGTAGGGGGTCAGGGCTACACCTTC
TRBJ2-5 | TRBV16 | . | . | CASSLLKETQYF | TGTGCCAGCAGTCTACTTAAGGAGACCCAGTACTTC
TRBJ2-4 | TRBV23-1 | . | few | CASSQYRAGGPIGAKNIQYF | TGCGCCAGCAGTCAATATAGGGCAGGTGGCCCGATTGGAGCCAAAAACATTCAGTACTTC
TRBJ2-4 | TRBV20-1 | . | . | CSTPDPAKNIQYF | TGCAGTACCCCGGATCCAGCCAAAAACATTCAGTACTTC
TRBJ2-3 | TRBV7-9 | . | few | CASSFPQATQYF | TGTGCCAGCAGCTTTCCCCAAGCTACGCAGTATTTT
TRBJ2-7 | TRBV6-2/TRBV6-3 | TRBD2 | . | CASSYGGGTYEQYF | TGTGCCAGCAGTTATGGGGGAGGGACCTACGAGCAGTACTTC
TRBJ2-1 | TRBV24-1 | . | . | CATSDSGTLYNEQFF | TGTGCCACCAGTGACTCCGGGACTTTATACAATGAGCAGTTCTTC
TRBJ1-1 | TRBV6-6 | . | few | CASRQGLLSAEAFF | TGTGCCAGCAGACAAGGACTGCTCTCAGCTGAAGCTTTCTTT
TRBJ1-1 | TRBV12-3/TRBV12-4 | . | few | CASSSRVFSTVMNTEAFF | TGTGCCAGCAGCTCTCGGGTATTCAGTACAGTAATGAACACTGAAGCTTTCTTT
TRBJ1-1 | TRBV7-9 | . | few | CASSPGEKQRAFF | TGTGCCAGCAGTCCTGGCGAGAAGCAGCGCGCTTTCTTT
TRBJ2-1 | TRBV6-2/TRBV6-3 | . | medium-sized | CASSFEPASYNEQFF | TGTGCCAGCTCTTTTGAACCCGCCTCTTACAATGAGCAGTTCTTC
TRBJ2-7 | TRBV12-3/TRBV12-4 | . | . | CASGEANKGNGYEQYF | TGTGCCAGCGGGGAAGCAAATAAGGGGAATGGCTACGAGCAGTACTTC
TRBJ2-2 | TRBV2 | . | many | CASMYGLNTGELFF | TGTGCCAGCATGTACGGCCTCAACACCGGGGAGCTGTTTTTT
TRBJ2-7 | TRBV28 | . | few | CASSFGGSSDEQYF | TGTGCCAGCAGTTTCGGAGGTTCTAGCGACGAGCAGTACTTC
TRBJ2-1 | TRBV7-6 | . | many | CASSLAFSASYNEQFF | TGTGCCAGCAGCTTAGCGTTCAGTGCCTCCTACAATGAGCAGTTCTTC
TRBJ2-7 | TRBV20-1 | TRBD1 | few | CSASPSRTGGYEQYF | TGCAGTGCTAGTCCGTCCCGGACAGGGGGCTACGAGCAGTACTTC
TRBJ1-5 | TRBV12-3/TRBV12-4 | . | few | CASSLAGHNSNQPQHF | TGTGCCAGCAGTTTGGCGGGACATAATAGCAATCAGCCCCAGCATTTT
TRBJ1-3 | TRBV3-1 | . | many | CASSPTSSGNTIYF | TGTGCCAGCAGCCCAACGAGCTCTGGAAACACCATATATTTT
TRBJ2-7 | TRBV5-1 | . | few | CASSFGAGSYEQYF | TGCGCCAGCAGCTTCGGAGCAGGATCCTACGAGCAGTACTTC
TRBJ1-2 | TRBV28 | . | few | CASSLGRRARDYGYTF | TGTGCCAGCAGTTTAGGGCGCAGGGCGAGGGACTATGGCTACACCTTC
TRBJ2-7 | TRBV28 | TRBD1 | few | CASSPGDRVTEQYF | TGTGCCAGCAGCCCTGGGGACAGAGTAACCGAGCAGTACTTC
TRBJ1-2 | TRBV2 | . | . | CASSEPRTVSDF | TGTGCCAGCAGTGAACCCCGGACAGTTTCGGACTTC
TRBJ2-3 | TRBV7-2 | . | many | CASSQSLAVSTDTQYF | TGTGCCAGCAGCCAATCCCTGGCAGTATCCACAGATACGCAGTATTTT
TRBJ2-1 | TRBV5-1 | TRBD2 | . | CASSLGLAGAGDNEQFF | TGCGCCAGCAGCTTGGGGCTAGCGGGAGCCGGGGACAATGAGCAGTTCTTC
TRBJ1-1 | TRBV7-2 | TRBD1 | few | CASSLVQGGTEAFF | TGTGCCAGCAGCTTAGTACAGGGGGGCACTGAAGCTTTCTTT
TRBJ1-1 | TRBV10-3 | . | few | CAISGMNTEAFF | TGTGCCATCAGCGGGATGAACACTGAAGCTTTCTTT
TRBJ2-1 | TRBV7-2 | TRBD2 | many | CASSPPGGGLAGVLFF | TGTGCCAGCAGCCCTCCCGGGGGAGGACTAGCGGGAGTTCTGTTCTTC
TRBJ1-2 | TRBV6-1 | . | . | CASADFTGGYTF | TGTGCCAGCGCGGATTTCACGGGTGGCTACACCTTC
TRBJ2-5 | TRBV4-3 | . | . | CASSQVGEETQYF | TGCGCCAGCAGCCAAGTGGGGGAAGAGACCCAGTACTTC
TRBJ2-3 | TRBV10-3 | TRBD2 | . | CAIRLAGGSDTQYF | TGTGCCATCAGACTAGCGGGAGGATCGGATACGCAGTATTTT
TRBJ1-5 | TRBV6-1 | . | many | CASSEWGAGNQPQHF | TGTGCCAGCAGTGAATGGGGGGCTGGCAATCAGCCCCAGCATTTT
TRBJ2-3 | TRBV20-1 | . | . | CSARALGLRGPDTQYF | TGCAGTGCTAGGGCACTCGGTCTTAGAGGGCCAGATACGCAGTATTTT
TRBJ2-1 | TRBV6-5 | . | few | CASSYGRSSYNEQFF | TGTGCCAGCAGTTATGGGAGGAGCTCCTACAATGAGCAGTTCTTC
TRBJ2-1 | TRBV29-1 | TRBD2 | . | CSFSTVTSAYNEQFF | TGCAGCTTTTCGACAGTGACTAGCGCCTACAATGAGCAGTTCTTC
TRBJ2-7 | TRBV4-3 | TRBD2 | few | CASSQDLSGGAYEQYF | TGCGCCAGCAGCCAGGACCTTAGCGGGGGGGCCTACGAGCAGTACTTC
TRBJ2-1 | TRBV5-1 | TRBD2 | few | CASSSRLAGIYNEQFF | TGCGCCAGCAGCTCGCGACTAGCGGGAATCTACAATGAGCAGTTCTTC
TRBJ1-1 | TRBV3-1 | . | . | CASSPRLWNTEAFF | TGTGCCAGCAGCCCCAGACTGTGGAACACTGAAGCTTTCTTT
TRBJ2-2 | TRBV7-9 | TRBD2 | many | CASSSSLAEENTGELFF | TGTGCCAGCAGCTCATCCCTAGCGGAGGAGAACACCGGGGAGCTGTTTTTT
TRBJ1-2 | TRBV6-5 | . | . | CASSYSIPGNRYGYTF | TGTGCCAGCAGTTACTCGATTCCAGGAAACCGCTATGGCTACACCTTC
TRBJ2-5 | TRBV9 | TRBD1 | many | CASSVDRGRETQYF | TGTGCCAGCAGCGTAGACAGGGGGCGAGAGACCCAGTACTTC
TRBJ2-7 | TRBV5-1 | TRBD2 | . | CASSLVSSGSYEQYF | TGCGCCAGCAGCTTGGTGTCTAGCGGGAGTTACGAGCAGTACTTC
TRBJ1-6 | TRBV6-1 | TRBD1 | . | CASSRTGYSPLHF | TGTGCCAGCTCAAGGACAGGGTATTCACCCCTCCACTTT
TRBJ2-1 | TRBV20-1 | . | few | CSARDVRPSSYNEQFF | TGCAGTGCTAGAGATGTCAGACCCAGCTCCTACAATGAGCAGTTCTTC
TRBJ2-3 | TRBV28 | . | few | CASSGAAYTDTQYF | TGTGCCAGCAGTGGGGCGGCCTACACAGATACGCAGTATTTT
TRBJ2-7 | TRBV7-2 | . | . | CASSSGLFFYEQYF | TGTGCCAGCAGCTCGGGACTTTTCTTCTACGAGCAGTACTTC